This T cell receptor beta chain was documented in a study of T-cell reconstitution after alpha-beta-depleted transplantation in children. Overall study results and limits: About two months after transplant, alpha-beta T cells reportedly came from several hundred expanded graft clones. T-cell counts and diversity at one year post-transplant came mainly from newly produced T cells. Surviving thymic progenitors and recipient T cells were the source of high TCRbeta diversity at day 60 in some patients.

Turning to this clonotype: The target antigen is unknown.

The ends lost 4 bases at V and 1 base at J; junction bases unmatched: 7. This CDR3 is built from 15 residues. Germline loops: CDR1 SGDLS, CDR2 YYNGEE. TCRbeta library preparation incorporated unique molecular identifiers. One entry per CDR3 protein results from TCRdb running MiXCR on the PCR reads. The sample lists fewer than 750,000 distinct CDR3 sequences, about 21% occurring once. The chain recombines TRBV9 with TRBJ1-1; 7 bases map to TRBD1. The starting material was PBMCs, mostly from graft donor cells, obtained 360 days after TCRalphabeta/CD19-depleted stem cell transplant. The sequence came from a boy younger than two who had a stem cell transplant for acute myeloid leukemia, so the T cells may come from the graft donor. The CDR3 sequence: CASSPRQGSNTEAFF. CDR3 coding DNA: TGTGCCAGCAGCCCTAGACAGGGTTCGAACACTGAAGCTTTCTTT. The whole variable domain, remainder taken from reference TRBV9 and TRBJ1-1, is DSGVTQTPKHLITATGQRVTLRCSPRSGDLSVYWYQQSLDQGLQFLIQYYNGEERAKGNILERFSAQQFPDLHSELNLSSLELGDSALYFCASSPRQGSNTEAFFGQGTRLTVV.